The 8 T cell receptor beta chains below come from one sample, sequenced in a study of cytomegalovirus exposure and HLA in healthy donors. The PCR employed 60 Vbeta primers together with 13 Jbeta primers. Profiling relied on immunoSEQ multiplex PCR, and the TCRdb table lists in-frame clones only, not all of them. The listing records about 150,000 clones. The source material was PBMCs. Receptors were obtained from a woman aged 45-65 years in good health and CMV-seronegative.

This sequence joins TRBV6-6 and TRBJ1-4; D is undetermined. There are 13 residues in the CDR3. Germline V CDR1 and CDR2: MNHNY, SVGAGI (reference sequence). V shed 6 bases and J shed 6 bases, with 11 bases lying between them. The CDR3: CASRPPPDEKLFF. For the CDR3, the DNA is TGTGCCAGCAGACCACCGCCGGATGAAAAACTGTTTTTT.

V gene TRBV6-1 combines with J gene TRBJ1-2, with a weak D call TRBD1 (5 bases). V was clipped by 2 bases and J by 8 bases, with 18 bases between them. CDR1 is MNHNS and CDR2 is SASEGT in the germline V gene. The CDR3 spans 15 residues. CDR3 sequence: CASSEIGVAPRGYTF. Written as DNA, the CDR3 is TGTGCCAGCAGTGAAATAGGGGTGGCCCCGAGGGGCTACACCTTC.

The CDR3 spells CASTLRQGGYNEQFF. DNA for the CDR3: TGCGCCAGCACCCTACGACAGGGGGGTTACAATGAGCAGTTCTTC. The rearrangement joins TRBV4-1 to TRBJ2-1, with 9 bases matching TRBD1. The CDR3 length is 15 residues. The V gene end was trimmed by 7 bases and the J gene end by 4 bases; junction bases not matched to a gene: 8. The germline gives CDR1 MGHRA, CDR2 YSYEKL.

The chain uses TRBV4-3 and TRBJ2-3; TRBD1 matches at 8 bases. Germline V lookup: CDR1 LGHNA, CDR2 YSLEER. This CDR3 is built from 15 residues. The V segment lost 1 base and the J segment 7 bases; nucleotides outside the gene matches: 7. The CDR3 sequence: CASSQGGQGVYTQYF. The CDR3 nucleotides are TGCGCCAGCAGCCAAGGAGGACAGGGAGTGTATACGCAGTATTTT.

The rearrangement links TRBV28 to TRBJ2-7; tentatively, D is TRBD1 (6 bases). The CDR3 is 13 amino acids. The V end was cut by 6 bases, the J end by 4 bases, with 13 bases between. Germline CDR1 is MDHEN and CDR2 is SYDVKM. The CDR3: CASRFRGTYEQYF. As DNA, the CDR3 is TGTGCCAGCAGGTTTAGGGGGACATACGAGCAGTACTTC.

The V call is TRBV18, the J call TRBJ2-7, with 7 bases aligning to TRBD2. CDR1 is KGHSH and CDR2 is LQKENI in the germline V gene. The CDR3 extends over 14 amino acids. The V and J ends lost 2 bases and 0 bases, in that order; junction bases with no gene match: 1. The CDR3 DNA follows: TGTGCCAGCTCACCAGCTAGCGGCTCCTACGAGCAGTACTTC. This sequence encodes CASSPASGSYEQYF.

This sequence joins TRBV6-1 and TRBJ1-1, with 10 bases that match TRBD1. The length of the CDR3 is 12 residues. Trimming cost V 10 bases and J 6 bases; bases outside gene matches: 5. The germline V gene encodes CDR1 MNHNS and CDR2 SASEGT. The CDR3 DNA follows: TGTGCCACCGACAGGGGGCTTTCTGAAGCTTTCTTT. Encoded protein: CATDRGLSEAFF.

The V gene is TRBV7-2, the J gene TRBJ2-4; the D gene is possibly TRBD2 (5 bases). There are 16 residues in the CDR3. The V end lost 1 base, the J end lost 2 bases, and 12 bases lay between the germline ends. The germline V gene encodes CDR1 SGHTA and CDR2 FQGNSA. The DNA of the CDR3 is TGTGCCAGCAGCTTAGACTTTAGCGTAACCAAAAACATTCAGTACTTC. Amino acids: CASSLDFSVTKNIQYF.